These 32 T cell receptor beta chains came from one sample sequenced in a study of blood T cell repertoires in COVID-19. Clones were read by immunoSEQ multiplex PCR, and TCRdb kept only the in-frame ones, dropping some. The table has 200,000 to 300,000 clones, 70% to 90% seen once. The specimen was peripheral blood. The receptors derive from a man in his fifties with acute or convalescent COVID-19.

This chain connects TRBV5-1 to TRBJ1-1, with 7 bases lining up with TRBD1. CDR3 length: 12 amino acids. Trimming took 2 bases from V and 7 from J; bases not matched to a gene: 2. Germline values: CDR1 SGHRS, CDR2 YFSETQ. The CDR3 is CASSLQGIEAFF. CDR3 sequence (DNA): TGCGCCAGCAGCTTACAGGGGATTGAAGCTTTCTTT. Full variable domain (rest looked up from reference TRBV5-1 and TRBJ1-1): KAGVTQTPRYLIKTRGQQVTLSCSPISGHRSVSWYQQTPGQGLQFLFEYFSETQRNKGNFPGRFSGRQFSNSRSEMNVSTLELGDSALYLCASSLQGIEAFFGQGTRLTVV.

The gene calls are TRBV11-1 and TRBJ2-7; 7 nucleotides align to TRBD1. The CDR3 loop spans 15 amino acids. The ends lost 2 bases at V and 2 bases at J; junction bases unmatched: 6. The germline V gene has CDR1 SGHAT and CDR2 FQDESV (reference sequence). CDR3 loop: CASSLFPQGPYEQYF. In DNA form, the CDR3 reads TGTGCCAGCAGCTTATTCCCACAGGGGCCCTACGAGCAGTACTTC. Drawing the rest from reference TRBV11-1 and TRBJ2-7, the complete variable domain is EAEVAQSPRYKITEKSQAVAFWCDPISGHATLYWYRQILGQGPELLVQFQDESVVDDSQLPKDRFSAERLKGVDSTLKIQPAELGDSAMYLCASSLFPQGPYEQYFGPGTRLTVT.

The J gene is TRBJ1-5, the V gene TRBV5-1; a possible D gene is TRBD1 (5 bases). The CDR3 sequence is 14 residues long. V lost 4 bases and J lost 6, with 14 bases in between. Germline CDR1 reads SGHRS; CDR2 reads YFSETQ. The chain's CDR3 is CASSLSGFPQPQHF. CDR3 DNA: TGCGCCAGCAGCCTTTCAGGGTTTCCTCAGCCCCAGCATTTT.

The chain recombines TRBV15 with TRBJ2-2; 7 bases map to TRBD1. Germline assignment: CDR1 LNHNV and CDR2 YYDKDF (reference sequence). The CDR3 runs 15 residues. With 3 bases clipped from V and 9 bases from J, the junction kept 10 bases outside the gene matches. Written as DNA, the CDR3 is TGTGCCACCAGCAGGAGACAGGGTAAAGTGCGGGAGCTGTTTTTT. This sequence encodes CATSRRQGKVRELFF.

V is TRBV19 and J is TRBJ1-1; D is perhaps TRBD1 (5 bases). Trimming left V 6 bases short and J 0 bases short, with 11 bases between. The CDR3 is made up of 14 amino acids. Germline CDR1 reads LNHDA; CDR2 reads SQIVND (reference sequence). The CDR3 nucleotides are TGTGCCAGTAGCGCACAGGAGTTGAACACTGAAGCTTTCTTT. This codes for CASSAQELNTEAFF.

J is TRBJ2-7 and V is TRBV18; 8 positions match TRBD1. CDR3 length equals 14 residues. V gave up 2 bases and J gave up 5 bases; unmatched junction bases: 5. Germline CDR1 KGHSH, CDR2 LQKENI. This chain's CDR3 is CASSPGQGRNEQYF. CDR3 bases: TGTGCCAGCTCACCAGGACAGGGCAGGAACGAGCAGTACTTC.

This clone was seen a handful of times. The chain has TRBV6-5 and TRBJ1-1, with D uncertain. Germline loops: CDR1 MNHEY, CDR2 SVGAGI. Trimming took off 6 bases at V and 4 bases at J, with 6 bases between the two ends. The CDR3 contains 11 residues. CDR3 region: CASRAGTEAFF. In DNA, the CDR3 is TGTGCCAGCAGAGCTGGCACTGAAGCTTTCTTT.

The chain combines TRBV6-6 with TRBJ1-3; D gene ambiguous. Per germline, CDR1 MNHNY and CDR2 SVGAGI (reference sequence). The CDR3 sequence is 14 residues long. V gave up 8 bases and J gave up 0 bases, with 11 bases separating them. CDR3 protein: CASGSEFSGNTIYF. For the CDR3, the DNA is TGTGCCAGCGGTTCTGAGTTCTCTGGAAACACCATATATTTT.

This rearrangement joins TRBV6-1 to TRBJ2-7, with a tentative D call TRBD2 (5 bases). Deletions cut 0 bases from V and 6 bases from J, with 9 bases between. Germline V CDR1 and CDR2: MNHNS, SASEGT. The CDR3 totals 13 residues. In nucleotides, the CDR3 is TGTGCCAGCAGTGAAGCGGGAGTAGCCGAGCAGTACTTC. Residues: CASSEAGVAEQYF.

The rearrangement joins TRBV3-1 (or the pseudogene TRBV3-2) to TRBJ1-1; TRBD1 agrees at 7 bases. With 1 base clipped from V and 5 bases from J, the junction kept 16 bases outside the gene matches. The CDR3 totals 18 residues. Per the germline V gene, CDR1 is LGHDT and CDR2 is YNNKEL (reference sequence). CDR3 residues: CASSQGLGKGGARTEAFF. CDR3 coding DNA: TGTGCCAGCAGCCAAGGGCTGGGAAAAGGGGGCGCGAGGACTGAAGCTTTCTTT.

The CDR3 DNA is TGTGCCAGCACCTCCGGGCCCCCCGTACTAGCGGGATTGAACACCGGGGAGCTGTTTTTT. It translates to CASTSGPPVLAGLNTGELFF. V usage is TRBV21-1 and J usage is TRBJ2-2; TRBD2 is the table's D call, not checked against the DNA. TRBV21-1 constitutes a pseudogene. The CDR3 runs 20 residues.

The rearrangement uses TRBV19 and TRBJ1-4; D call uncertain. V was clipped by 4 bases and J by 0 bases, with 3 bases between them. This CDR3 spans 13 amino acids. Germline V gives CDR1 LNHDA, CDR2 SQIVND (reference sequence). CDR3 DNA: TGTGCCAGTAGTACGGCAACTAATGAAAAACTGTTTTTT. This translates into CASSTATNEKLFF.

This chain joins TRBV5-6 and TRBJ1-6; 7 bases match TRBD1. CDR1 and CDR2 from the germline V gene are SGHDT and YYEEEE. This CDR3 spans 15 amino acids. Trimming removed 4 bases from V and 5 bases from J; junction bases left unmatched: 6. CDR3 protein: CASSGGDSNNSPLHF. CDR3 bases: TGTGCCAGCAGCGGAGGGGACAGCAATAATTCACCCCTCCACTTT. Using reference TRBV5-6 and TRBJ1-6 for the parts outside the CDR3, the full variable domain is DAGVTQSPTHLIKTRGQQVTLRCSPKSGHDTVSWYQQALGQGPQFIFQYYEEEERQRGNFPDRFSGHQFPNYSSELNVNALLLGDSALYLCASSGGDSNNSPLHFGNGTRLTVT.

CDR3 in amino acids: CASSDSLAGAGYEQYF. The CDR3 bases are TGTGCCAGCAGTGATTCGCTAGCGGGAGCTGGGTACGAGCAGTACTTC. This chain joins TRBV6-1 and TRBJ2-7; 10 nucleotides agree with TRBD2. V lost 3 bases, J lost 4 bases, and 9 bases stayed unmatched. The germline V gene encodes CDR1 MNHNS and CDR2 SASEGT. There are 16 residues in the CDR3.

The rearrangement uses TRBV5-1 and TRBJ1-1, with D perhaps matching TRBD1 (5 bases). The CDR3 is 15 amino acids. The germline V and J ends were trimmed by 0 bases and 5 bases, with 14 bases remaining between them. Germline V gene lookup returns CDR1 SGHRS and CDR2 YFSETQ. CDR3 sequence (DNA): TGCGCCAGCAGCTTGGGCGGGGTGAAGGGGACTGAAGCTTTCTTT. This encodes CASSLGGVKGTEAFF.

In DNA form, the CDR3 reads TGCGCCAGCAGCTGGGGACAGGGATTCTCTGGAAACACCATATATTTT. Its translation is CASSWGQGFSGNTIYF. This rearrangement joins TRBV5-1 to TRBJ1-3, with 9 bases aligning to TRBD1. This CDR3 comprises 16 residues. In germline, CDR1 is SGHRS, CDR2 YFSETQ. After removal of 3 bases from V and 0 bases from J, the junction contained 4 bases not matched to a gene. The variable domain in full, completed from reference TRBV5-1 and TRBJ1-3, reads KAGVTQTPRYLIKTRGQQVTLSCSPISGHRSVSWYQQTPGQGLQFLFEYFSETQRNKGNFPGRFSGRQFSNSRSEMNVSTLELGDSALYLCASSWGQGFSGNTIYFGEGSWLTVV.

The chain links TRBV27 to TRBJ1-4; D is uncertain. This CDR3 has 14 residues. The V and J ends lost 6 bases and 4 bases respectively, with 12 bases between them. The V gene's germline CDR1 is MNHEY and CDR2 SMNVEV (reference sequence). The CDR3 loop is CASRAWQDNEKLFF. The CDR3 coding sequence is TGTGCCAGCAGGGCATGGCAGGATAATGAAAAACTGTTTTTT.

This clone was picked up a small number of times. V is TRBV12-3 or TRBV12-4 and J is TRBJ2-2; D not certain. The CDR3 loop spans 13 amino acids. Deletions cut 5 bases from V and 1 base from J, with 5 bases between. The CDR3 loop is CASSPVNTGELFF. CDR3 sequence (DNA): TGTGCCAGCAGTCCAGTGAACACCGGGGAGCTGTTTTTT.

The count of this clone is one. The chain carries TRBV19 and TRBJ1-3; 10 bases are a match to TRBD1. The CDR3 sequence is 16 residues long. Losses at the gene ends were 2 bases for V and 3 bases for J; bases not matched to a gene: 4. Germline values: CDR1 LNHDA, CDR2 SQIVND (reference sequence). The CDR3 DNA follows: TGTGCCAGTAGTATAAGACAGGGGGCGAGTGGAAACACCATATATTTT. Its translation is CASSIRQGASGNTIYF.

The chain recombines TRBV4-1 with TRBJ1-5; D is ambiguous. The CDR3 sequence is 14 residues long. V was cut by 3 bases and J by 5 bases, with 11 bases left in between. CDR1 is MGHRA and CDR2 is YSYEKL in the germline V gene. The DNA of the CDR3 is TGCGCCAGCAGCCAGGAACGGGTTTATCAGCCCCAGCATTTT. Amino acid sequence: CASSQERVYQPQHF.

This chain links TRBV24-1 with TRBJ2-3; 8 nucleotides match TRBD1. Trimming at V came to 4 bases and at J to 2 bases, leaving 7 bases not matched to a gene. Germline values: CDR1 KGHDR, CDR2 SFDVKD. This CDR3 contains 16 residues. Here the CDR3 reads CATSDPGTGNTDTQYF. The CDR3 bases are TGTGCCACCAGTGACCCCGGGACAGGAAACACAGATACGCAGTATTTT.

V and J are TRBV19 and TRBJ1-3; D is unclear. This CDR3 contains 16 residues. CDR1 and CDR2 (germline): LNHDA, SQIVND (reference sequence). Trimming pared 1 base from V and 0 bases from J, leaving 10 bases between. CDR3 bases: TGTGCCAGTAGTATAGGCCCGCGGATCTCTGGAAACACCATATATTTT. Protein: CASSIGPRISGNTIYF.

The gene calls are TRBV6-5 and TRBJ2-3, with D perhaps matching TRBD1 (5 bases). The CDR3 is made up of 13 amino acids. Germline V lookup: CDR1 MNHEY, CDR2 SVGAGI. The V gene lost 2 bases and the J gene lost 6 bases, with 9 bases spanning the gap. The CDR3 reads CASSYLPGDTQYF. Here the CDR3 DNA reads TGTGCCAGCAGTTACCTGCCAGGGGATACGCAGTATTTT.

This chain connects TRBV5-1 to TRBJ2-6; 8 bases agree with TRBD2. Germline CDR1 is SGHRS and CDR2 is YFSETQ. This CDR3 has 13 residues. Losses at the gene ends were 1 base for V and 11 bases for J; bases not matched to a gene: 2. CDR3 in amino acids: CASSLSGRDVLTF. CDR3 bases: TGCGCCAGCAGCTTGTCCGGGAGGGACGTCCTGACTTTC.

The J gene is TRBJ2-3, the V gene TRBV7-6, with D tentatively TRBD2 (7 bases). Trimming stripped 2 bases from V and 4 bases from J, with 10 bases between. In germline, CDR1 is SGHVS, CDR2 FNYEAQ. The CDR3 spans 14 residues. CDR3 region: CASSLTGGPDTQYF. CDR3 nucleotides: TGTGCCAGCAGCTTAACCGGGGGGCCAGATACGCAGTATTTT.

The CDR3 DNA reads TGCGCCAGCAGGGGGATCGGGAGCAACACCGGGGAGCTGTTTTTT. Its translation: CASRGIGSNTGELFF. The chain employs TRBV5-1 and TRBJ2-2, with a weak D call TRBD2 (6 bases). This CDR3 contains 15 residues. V lost 5 bases to trimming and J lost 2 bases, with 13 bases between them. From germline, CDR1 is SGHRS and CDR2 YFSETQ.

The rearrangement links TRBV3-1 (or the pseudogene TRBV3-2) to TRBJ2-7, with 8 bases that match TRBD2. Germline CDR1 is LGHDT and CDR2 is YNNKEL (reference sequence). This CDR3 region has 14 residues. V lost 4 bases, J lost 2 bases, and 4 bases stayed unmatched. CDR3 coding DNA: TGTGCCAGCAGCCCCCTGGGACTAGCCTACGAGCAGTACTTC. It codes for CASSPLGLAYEQYF.

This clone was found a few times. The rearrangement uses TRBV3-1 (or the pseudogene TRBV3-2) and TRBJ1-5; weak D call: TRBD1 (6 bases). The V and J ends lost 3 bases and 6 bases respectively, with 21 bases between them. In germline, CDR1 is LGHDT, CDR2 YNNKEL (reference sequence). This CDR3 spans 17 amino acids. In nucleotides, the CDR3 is TGTGCCAGCAGCCAGGCCTTCAGGGGTAAATACGGTCAGCCCCAGCATTTT. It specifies CASSQAFRGKYGQPQHF.

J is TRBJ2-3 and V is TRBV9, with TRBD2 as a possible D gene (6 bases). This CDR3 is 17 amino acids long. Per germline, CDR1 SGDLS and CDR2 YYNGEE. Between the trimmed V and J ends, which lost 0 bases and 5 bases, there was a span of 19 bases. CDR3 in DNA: TGTGCCAGCAGCGTAGATGGGGGACGGGGAGGAGGAGATACGCAGTATTTT. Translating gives CASSVDGGRGGGDTQYF.

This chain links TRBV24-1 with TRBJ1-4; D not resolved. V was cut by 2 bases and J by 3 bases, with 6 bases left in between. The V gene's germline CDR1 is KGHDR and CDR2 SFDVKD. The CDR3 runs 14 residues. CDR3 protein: CATSDSGSNEKLFF. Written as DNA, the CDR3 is TGTGCCACCAGTGATTCAGGTTCTAATGAAAAACTGTTTTTT.

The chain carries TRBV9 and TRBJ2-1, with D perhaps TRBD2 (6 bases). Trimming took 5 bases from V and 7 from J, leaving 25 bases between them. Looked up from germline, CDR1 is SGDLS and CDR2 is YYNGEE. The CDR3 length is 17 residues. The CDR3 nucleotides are TGTGCCAGCAGTCTTAGGGACTCTACCCGTGAGGGAAATGAGCAGTTCTTC. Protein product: CASSLRDSTREGNEQFF.

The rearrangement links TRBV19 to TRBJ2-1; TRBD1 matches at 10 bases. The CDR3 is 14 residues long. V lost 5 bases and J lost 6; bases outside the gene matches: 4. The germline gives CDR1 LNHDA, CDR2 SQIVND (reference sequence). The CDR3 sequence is CASSPGQGINEQFF. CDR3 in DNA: TGTGCCAGTAGTCCGGGACAGGGGATCAATGAGCAGTTCTTC.